One and the same sample provided the 10 T cell receptor beta chains below, sequenced in a study of blood T cell repertoires in COVID-19 (TCRdb year 2020). Preparation of the library involved the immunoSEQ multiplex PCR assay. The table comes from immuneACCESS by way of TCRdb, which keeps in-frame sequences with V and J called. Part of the clones is missing from these tables; in studies checked, under half for an unresolved V gene and the rest for unknown reasons. The sample includes about 320,000 clones, with around 88% observed a single time. The ten top clones hold 0.95% to 1.5% of the sample. The sequenced sample consisted of peripheral blood. The receptors originated from a woman in her 50s with acute or convalescent COVID-19.

The rearrangement links TRBV29-1 to TRBJ1-4; D is unresolved. This CDR3 comprises 11 residues. Trimming stripped 3 bases from V and 5 bases from J, with 4 bases between. CDR1 and CDR2 from the germline V gene are SQVTM and ANQGSEA. CDR3 sequence: CSVDQNEKLFF. CDR3 nucleotides: TGCAGCGTTGACCAGAATGAAAAACTGTTTTTT.

The chain joins TRBV19 to TRBJ1-1; possibly TRBD1 for D (6 bases). Germline CDR1 is LNHDA and CDR2 is SQIVND (reference sequence). Trimming left V 3 bases short and J 5 bases short, with 16 bases between. This CDR3 is 15 amino acids long. The CDR3 reads CASSISTGGETEAFF. CDR3 nucleotide sequence: TGTGCCAGTAGTATTTCGACAGGTGGTGAAACTGAAGCTTTCTTT.

The rearrangement links TRBV2 to TRBJ1-4, with 7 nucleotides matching TRBD1. The germline V gene has CDR1 SNHLY and CDR2 FYNNEI. The CDR3 totals 15 residues. V shed 7 bases, J shed 7 bases, and the junction held 12 bases outside the gene matches. The CDR3 sequence is CASTSDRSGVEKLFF. The CDR3 DNA reads as TGTGCCAGCACGTCGGACAGGAGCGGCGTTGAAAAACTGTTTTTT.

The chain recombines TRBV29-1 with TRBJ2-5; maybe TRBD1 (6 bases). The germline V and J ends were trimmed by 0 bases and 5 bases, with 16 bases remaining between them. CDR1 and CDR2 (germline): SQVTM, ANQGSEA. The CDR3 runs to 15 residues. The CDR3 protein is CSVEDHGGGDETQYF. CDR3 coding DNA: TGCAGCGTTGAAGATCATGGTGGGGGCGATGAGACCCAGTACTTC.

This rearrangement joins TRBV7-2 to TRBJ1-5; maybe TRBD1 (6 bases). The CDR3 contains 15 residues. Germline V gives CDR1 SGHTA, CDR2 FQGNSA. V lost 5 bases to trimming and J lost 3 bases, with 14 bases between them. The CDR3 DNA sequence: TGTGCCAGCAGCGCTAAGACAGGTTACAATCAGCCCCAGCATTTT. It translates to CASSAKTGYNQPQHF.

This clone appeared a single time. The chain links TRBV9 to TRBJ1-1, with unresolved D. Germline CDR1 SGDLS, CDR2 YYNGEE. The CDR3 is made up of 15 amino acids. Trimming shortened V by 0 bases and J by 4 bases, and 13 bases separated the two germline ends. The CDR3 here is CASSVVPTAGTEAFF. The CDR3 DNA reads TGTGCCAGCAGCGTAGTACCCACAGCTGGCACTGAAGCTTTCTTT.

V gene TRBV5-8 combines with J gene TRBJ1-5; D may be TRBD1 (6 bases). The CDR3 consists of 14 residues. The germline V gene encodes CDR1 SGHTS and CDR2 YDEGEE. V lost 4 bases to trimming and J lost 5 bases, with 13 bases between them. The CDR3 spells CASSRNRVYQPQHF. DNA for the CDR3: TGTGCCAGCAGCCGGAACAGGGTCTATCAGCCCCAGCATTTT.

The chain recombines TRBV6-5 with TRBJ2-7; 12 positions match TRBD1. From germline, CDR1 is MNHEY and CDR2 SVGAGI. This CDR3 contains 14 residues. V was pared by 6 bases and J by 4 bases, with 4 bases of the junction left unmatched. CDR3 region: CASRPGQGAYEQYV. For the CDR3, the DNA is TGTGCCAGCAGACCGGGACAGGGGGCGTACGAGCAGTACGTC.

The gene calls are TRBV18 and TRBJ1-1, with D possibly being TRBD1 (6 bases). Germline V gene data show CDR1 as KGHSH and CDR2 as LQKENI. There are 12 residues in the CDR3. Trimming shortened V by 5 bases and J by 8 bases, and 12 bases separated the two germline ends. The CDR3 reads CASSSSDSEAFF. DNA of the CDR3: TGTGCCAGCTCATCCTCGGACAGCGAAGCTTTCTTT.

The V and J genes are TRBV10-3 and TRBJ2-7; D is unresolved. Trimming took 5 bases from V and 3 from J, leaving 23 bases between them. The CDR3 runs to 17 residues. CDR1 and CDR2 (germline): ENHRY, SYGVKD. The CDR3 loop is CAISHGRGTPEGYEQYF. The CDR3 nucleotides are TGTGCCATCAGTCATGGCCGAGGTACCCCGGAAGGCTACGAGCAGTACTTC.